The 31 T cell receptor beta chains presented below share a single source sample, sequenced in a study of T cells after yellow fever vaccination. TCRdb used MiXCR to reprocess the 5' RACE reads, holding one entry per CDR3 protein. The sample records approximately 330,000 distinct CDR3 sequences, around 13% being singletons. The specimen was CD4+ T cells sorted from PBMCs, collected 15 days after the yellow fever booster vaccination. Source of these receptors: a man between 18 and 29 years old who received the YFV17D yellow fever vaccine.

The rearrangement links TRBV7-3 to TRBJ2-5, with 9 bases lining up with TRBD2. Looked up from germline, CDR1 is SGHTA and CDR2 is FQGTGA. This CDR3 region has 17 residues. J lost 4 bases, V lost 1 base, and 10 bases had no gene match. The CDR3 is CASSLMPPSGGLETQYF. CDR3 bases: TGTGCCAGCAGCTTAATGCCGCCCAGCGGGGGGTTAGAGACCCAGTACTTC.

V and J are TRBV7-9 and TRBJ1-6; 7 bases match TRBD1. The germline CDR1 and CDR2 sequences are SEHNR and FQNEAQ (reference sequence). The CDR3 spans 14 residues. Trimming at V came to 2 bases and at J to 12 bases, leaving 7 bases not matched to a gene. The CDR3 protein is CASSLRTGSGPLHF. As DNA, the CDR3 is TGTGCCAGCAGCTTACGGACAGGCTCGGGACCCCTCCACTTT.

This clonotype was seen a handful of times. The chain employs TRBV7-2 and TRBJ2-7; TRBD2 is a possible D gene (5 bases). Trimming left V 5 bases short and J 5 bases short, with 7 bases between. The CDR3 runs 11 residues. Germline-derived CDR1 and CDR2 are SGHTA and FQGNSA. The CDR3 loop reads CASSPRDEQYF. The DNA for the CDR3 is TGTGCCAGCAGCCCGAGGGACGAGCAGTACTTC.

This clonotype showed up just a few times. The chain links TRBV11-2 to TRBJ1-1, with D unclear. The CDR3 spans 12 residues. Germline V gene sequence: CDR1 SGHAT, CDR2 FQNNGV. Trimming stripped 5 bases from V and 0 bases from J, with 4 bases between. The CDR3 here is CASSALNTEAFF. CDR3 bases: TGTGCCAGCAGCGCACTGAACACTGAAGCTTTCTTT. The whole variable domain, remainder taken from reference TRBV11-2 and TRBJ1-1, is EAGVAQSPRYKIIEKRQSVAFWCNPISGHATLYWYQQILGQGPKLLIQFQNNGVVDDSQLPKDRFSAERLKGVDSTLKIQPAKLEDSAVYLCASSALNTEAFFGQGTRLTVV.

This clonotype was found a few times. This sequence joins TRBV5-6 and TRBJ1-1, with D possibly TRBD1 on 6 matching bases. The CDR3 is 16 residues long. Germline lookup yields CDR1 SGHDT and CDR2 YYEEEE. The V end was cut by 5 bases, the J end by 0 bases, with 17 bases between. This CDR3 is CASRPGPGDMNTEAFF. CDR3 DNA: TGTGCCAGCAGACCGGGTCCAGGGGACATGAACACTGAAGCTTTCTTT.

This clonotype was recorded a few times. The chain combines TRBV5-1 with TRBJ2-1; TRBD2 matches 14 bases. The CDR3 has 16 amino acids. With 4 bases clipped from V and 6 bases from J, the junction kept 6 bases outside the gene matches. The germline V gene has CDR1 SGHRS and CDR2 YFSETQ. CDR3 DNA sequence: TGCGCCAGCAGCCCTACCGGGACTAGCGGGGGCAATGAGCAGTTCTTC. Protein: CASSPTGTSGGNEQFF.

This clonotype was detected only a few times. V and J are TRBV2 and TRBJ1-5, with D unclear. CDR1 and CDR2 from the germline V gene are SNHLY and FYNNEI. V was shortened by 4 bases and J by 15 bases, with 10 bases between the two germline ends. The CDR3 is made up of 10 amino acids. The CDR3 nucleotides are TGTGCCAGCAGTGCTACGAGCCTGCATTTT. Translating gives CASSATSLHF.

J is TRBJ2-1 and V is TRBV11-3; weak D call: TRBD1 (6 bases). Germline values: CDR1 SGHNT, CDR2 YENEEA. This CDR3 region has 16 residues. V lost 1 base and J 6 bases, leaving 16 bases between the germline ends. DNA for the CDR3: TGTGCCAGCAGCTTAGCCAACAGGGTTGGAGGCAATGAGCAGTTCTTC. It is translated as CASSLANRVGGNEQFF.

There are many counts of this clonotype. CDR3 in DNA: TGCAGCGCCGTACTGGACTCCTACGAGCAGTACTTC. It is translated as CSAVLDSYEQYF. The chain employs TRBV29-1 and TRBJ2-7; D call uncertain. The CDR3 length is 12 residues. Trimming cost V 7 bases and J 0 bases, with 10 bases left between them. Germline V CDR1 and CDR2: SQVTM, ANQGSEA.

The chain joins TRBV5-4 to TRBJ2-4; 7 nucleotides line up with TRBD2. V shed 5 bases, J shed 8 bases, and the junction held 4 bases outside the gene matches. The CDR3 runs to 12 residues. Germline CDR1 SGHNT, CDR2 YYREEE (reference sequence). CDR3 in DNA: TGTGCCAGCAGTGGGGGGGTAGACATTCAGTACTTC. Residues: CASSGGVDIQYF.

This clonotype was counted a few times. The rearrangement uses TRBV6-6 and TRBJ2-3; D is possibly TRBD1 or TRBD2 (6 bases each). The germline CDR1 and CDR2 sequences are MNHNY and SVGAGI (reference sequence). V was cut by 2 bases and J by 2 bases, with 11 bases left in between. The CDR3 length is 15 residues. CDR3 amino acids: CASSYKQGLTDTQYF. The DNA for the CDR3 is TGTGCCAGCAGTTACAAACAGGGACTCACAGATACGCAGTATTTT.

This clonotype has at least ten counts. V and J are TRBV2 and TRBJ2-3; no clear D gene. Trimming removed 10 bases from V and 8 bases from J, with 16 bases in between. CDR1 and CDR2 (germline): SNHLY, FYNNEI. The CDR3 is 12 amino acids. The CDR3 DNA sequence: TGTGCCACCAGCCCAGGACCGGGTACGCAGTATTTT. Protein sequence: CATSPGPGTQYF.

Of note for this clonotype: Relative to the germline gene, one junction end is altered; a read error may explain this. The chain links TRBV7-9 to TRBJ2-1, with a possible D match to TRBD2 (6 bases). The CDR3 extends over 13 amino acids. Germline V lookup: CDR1 SEHNR, CDR2 FQNEAQ (reference sequence). CDR3 sequence (DNA): TGTGCCAGCCGCTTTTGGGGGGAGAATGAGCAGTTCTTC. Protein sequence: CASRFWGENEQFF.

This clonotype was observed many times. The chain is built from TRBV12-3 or TRBV12-4 and TRBJ1-1, with unresolved D. The CDR3 consists of 13 residues. Trimming pared 5 bases from V and 4 bases from J, leaving 11 bases between. The CDR3 protein is CASSKDGRTEAFF. The CDR3 DNA reads TGTGCCAGCAGTAAGGATGGGCGCACTGAAGCTTTCTTT.

This chain uses TRBV10-3 with TRBJ1-2, with TRBD1 matching 10 bases. Losses at the gene ends were 5 bases for V and 7 bases for J; bases not matched to a gene: 7. Germline CDR1 ENHRY, CDR2 SYGVKD. The length of the CDR3 is 14 residues. CDR3 in amino acids: CAISPPGQGSGYTF. DNA of the CDR3: TGTGCCATCAGTCCCCCGGGACAGGGGTCTGGCTACACCTTC.

This clonotype was seen many times. The chain is built from TRBV5-1 and TRBJ1-5, with 8 bases identical to TRBD1. This CDR3 is built from 15 residues. Per the germline V gene, CDR1 is SGHRS and CDR2 is YFSETQ. V was pared by 0 bases and J by 6 bases, with 5 bases of the junction left unmatched. The CDR3 DNA is TGCGCCAGCAGCTTGGGGACAGGGCAAGGTCAGCCCCAGCATTTT. Translating gives CASSLGTGQGQPQHF.

This clonotype was counted at least ten times. The chain combines TRBV7-2 with TRBJ2-4, with a possible D match to TRBD2 (5 bases). V was cut by 5 bases and J by 8 bases, with 16 bases left in between. Germline assignment: CDR1 SGHTA and CDR2 FQGNSA. The CDR3 totals 14 residues. DNA for the CDR3: TGTGCCAGCAGCCCCTTTTCGGGGTCGGACATTCAGTACTTC. This encodes CASSPFSGSDIQYF.

In its sample, this clonotype was seen a few times. The chain carries TRBV2 and TRBJ1-1; D perhaps matches TRBD1 (6 bases). This CDR3 spans 14 amino acids. Germline CDR1 reads SNHLY; CDR2 reads FYNNEI. Trimming took off 3 bases at V and 5 bases at J, with 13 bases between the two ends. CDR3 sequence: CASSEQGLFTEAFF. Here the CDR3 DNA reads TGTGCCAGCAGTGAGCAGGGGCTGTTTACTGAAGCTTTCTTT.

The genes are TRBV29-1 and TRBJ2-3; 7 bases are a match to TRBD2. CDR3 size: 13 residues. CDR1 is SQVTM, CDR2 ANQGSEA, per germline. V dropped 8 bases and J dropped 2; count of bases not matched to a gene: 7. The CDR3 DNA is TGCAGCAATCCGGGACTACACACAGATACGCAGTATTTT. Protein: CSNPGLHTDTQYF.

Only a few counts were recorded for this clonotype. V is TRBV7-2 and J is TRBJ1-6; possibly TRBD1 for D (5 bases). CDR3 length equals 16 residues. V was trimmed by 5 bases and J by 0 bases, leaving 11 bases between them. Germline CDR1 reads SGHTA; CDR2 reads FQGNSA. DNA of the CDR3: TGTGCCAGCAGCCGCCGGGGGAGCTCCTATAATTCACCCCTCCACTTT. Protein: CASSRRGSSYNSPLHF.

This clonotype was seen a handful of times. The V and J genes are TRBV6-5 and TRBJ2-5; D possibly corresponds to TRBD1 (6 bases). The V gene's germline CDR1 is MNHEY and CDR2 SVGAGI. V dropped 0 bases and J dropped 5 bases, with 13 bases sitting between them. There are 15 residues in the CDR3. CDR3 nucleotide sequence: TGTGCCAGCAGTTACTCGGGGGCGGGTAGCGAGACCCAGTACTTC. Translated: CASSYSGAGSETQYF.

The table lists this clonotype with a few counts. The V call is TRBV5-4, the J call TRBJ2-5, with 9 positions matching TRBD2. The germline V gene encodes CDR1 SGHNT and CDR2 YYREEE (reference sequence). The CDR3 runs to 16 residues. With V trimmed by 1 base and J by 5 bases, 9 bases remained unmatched. The CDR3 region has the DNA TGTGCCAGCAGCTTGTTATCAGCGGGGGGCCAGGAGACCCAGTACTTC. This codes for CASSLLSAGGQETQYF.

The V gene is TRBV18, the J gene TRBJ1-5, with 9 bases identical to TRBD1. CDR3 size: 13 residues. The V segment lost 5 bases and the J segment 7 bases; nucleotides outside the gene matches: 3. CDR1 and CDR2 (germline): KGHSH, LQKENI. The CDR3, as DNA: TGTGCCAGCTCAAGGGGACAGGGCCAGCCCCAGCATTTT. Amino acid sequence: CASSRGQGQPQHF.

This clonotype has a count of ten or more. V usage is TRBV29-1 and J usage is TRBJ2-1, with D possibly TRBD1 on 6 matching bases. This CDR3 has 14 residues. Germline-derived CDR1 and CDR2 are SQVTM and ANQGSEA. Trimming left V 1 base short and J 5 bases short, with 12 bases between. In DNA form, the CDR3 reads TGCAGCGTTGAAGCTGGACAGAACAACAATGAGCAGTTCTTC. It is translated as CSVEAGQNNNEQFF.

This clonotype was counted between two and nine times. The chain couples TRBV24-1 to TRBJ2-1; a possible D gene is TRBD2 (7 bases). V was cut by 12 bases and J by 2 bases, with 19 bases left in between. This CDR3 spans 15 amino acids. CDR1 and CDR2 from the germline V gene are KGHDR and SFDVKD. CDR3 DNA: TGTGCCCCAACACGGGGGGCCTCACCCTACAATGAGCAGTTCTTC. It encodes CAPTRGASPYNEQFF.

This clonotype occurred a few times. This chain uses TRBV7-9 with TRBJ1-4; D is uncertain. From germline, CDR1 is SEHNR and CDR2 FQNEAQ (reference sequence). The CDR3 sequence is 17 residues long. V was shortened by 2 bases and J by 0 bases, with 13 bases between the two germline ends. The DNA for the CDR3 is TGTGCCAGCAGCTTAAGCGCGGGTTCGGCAACTAATGAAAAACTGTTTTTT. Encoded protein: CASSLSAGSATNEKLFF.

This clonotype was counted only a few times. V is TRBV29-1 and J is TRBJ1-1, with TRBD1 matching over 9 bases. This CDR3 has 13 amino acids. CDR1 is SQVTM, CDR2 ANQGSEA, per germline. The junction had 6 bases not matched to a gene; V was cut back by 5 bases and J by 5 bases. CDR3 sequence reads: CSVQQGARTEAFF. CDR3 bases: TGCAGCGTTCAACAGGGGGCAAGGACTGAAGCTTTCTTT.

The V gene is TRBV12-3 or TRBV12-4, the J gene TRBJ2-1, with D possibly being TRBD1 (6 bases). The CDR3 contains 15 residues. Trimming removed 6 bases at V and 0 bases at J, with 12 bases between. CDR3 DNA sequence: TGTGCCAGCAGGTCACAGGGCCGCTCCTACAATGAGCAGTTCTTC. Translation gives CASRSQGRSYNEQFF.

This clonotype occurred a few times. The chain employs TRBV7-2 and TRBJ1-5; D remains ambiguous. V lost 1 base, J lost 6 bases, and 16 bases lay in between. The germline CDR1 and CDR2 sequences are SGHTA and FQGNSA. The CDR3 totals 16 residues. In DNA form, the CDR3 reads TGTGCCAGCAGCTTAGGACCCTCCCTTGGGCGTCAGCCCCAGCATTTT. Its translation is CASSLGPSLGRQPQHF.

The chain combines TRBV10-3 with TRBJ1-4, with a weak D call TRBD1 (5 bases). Trimming left V 4 bases short and J 8 bases short, with 14 bases between. This CDR3 is 14 amino acids long. From germline, CDR1 is ENHRY and CDR2 SYGVKD. The CDR3 DNA reads as TGTGCCATCAGTGTGGCGGGGGAACACGAAAAACTGTTTTTT. This codes for CAISVAGEHEKLFF.

V is TRBV9 and J is TRBJ2-1, with a weak D call TRBD1 (5 bases). Trimming took 0 bases from V and 3 from J, leaving 7 bases between them. The CDR3 covers 14 residues. Germline-derived CDR1 and CDR2 are SGDLS and YYNGEE. The CDR3 is CASSVVDNYNEQFF. Here the CDR3 DNA reads TGTGCCAGCAGCGTAGTGGACAACTACAATGAGCAGTTCTTC.